This T cell receptor (beta chain) was recovered during a study of blood T cell repertoires in COVID-19. Germline lookup yields CDR1 GTSNPN and CDR2 SVGIG (reference sequence). J lost 8 bases, V lost 8 bases, and 5 bases had no gene match. This CDR3 comprises 11 residues. Generated by immunoSEQ multiplex PCR, the TCRdb table keeps only in-frame clones and is missing some. The sample shows fewer than 400,000 clones, around nine tenths of them seen only once. Cohorts were determined from participant-reported clinical history. This receptor was taken from a man aged 30 to 45 who had recovered from COVID-19. The rearrangement links TRBV30 to TRBJ1-4; 7 bases map to TRBD1. Sequenced material: PBMCs or T cells enriched from blood (not recorded which). CDR3 DNA: TGTGCCCTCCAGGGGGACGAAAAACTGTTTTTT. Protein: CALQGDEKLFF.